Listed here are 11 T cell receptor beta chains from one sample, sequenced in a study of blood T cells in healthy people across ages (dated by TCRdb to between 2014 and 2017). The library was generated by 5' RACE. A second roughly 6 to 12 cycle PCR used a sample-barcoded 5' primer and a J-beta primer mix. TCRdb trimmed the raw reads at Q25, called clones with MiXCR and kept productive beta chains. Every CDR3 protein is listed once, alongside the most common genes and DNA of its rows. In this sample the table shows 1.5 million to 2 million distinct CDR3 sequences, around 42% of which occur a single time. The ten largest clones represent 20% to 25% of the sample. The sample comprised blood. Receptors were obtained from a human donor in good health.

The chain employs TRBV7-3 and TRBJ2-1; 11 nucleotides agree with TRBD2. The CDR3 has 14 residues. V shed 8 bases and J 8 bases; nucleotides not matched to a gene: 8. CDR1 is SGHTA and CDR2 is FQGTGA in the germline V gene. The DNA of the CDR3 is TGTGCCAGCTGTCTAGCGGGGGGCCAGGATGAGCAGTTCTTC. It codes for CASCLAGGQDEQFF. The complete variable domain, with remaining parts taken from reference TRBV7-3 and TRBJ2-1, reads GAGVSQTPSNKVTEKGKYVELRCDPISGHTALYWYRQSLGQGPEFLIYFQGTGAADDSGLPNDRFFAVRPEGSVSTLKIQRTERGDSAVYLCASCLAGGQDEQFFGPGTRLTVL.

The chain carries TRBV5-1 and TRBJ2-7; perhaps TRBD1 as D (6 bases). The CDR3 is 14 residues long. Germline V CDR1 and CDR2: SGHRS, YFSETQ. Trimming took off 4 bases at V and 2 bases at J, with 13 bases between the two ends. The CDR3 reads CASSPDSRTYEQYF. The CDR3 DNA reads TGCGCCAGCAGCCCGGACAGTCGGACCTACGAGCAGTACTTC.

The genes are TRBV29-1 and TRBJ2-3; D unclear. V dropped 4 bases and J dropped 4 bases, with 12 bases sitting between them. CDR3 size: 13 residues. The germline V gene encodes CDR1 SQVTM and CDR2 ANQGSEA. CDR3 protein: CSVVLPYADTQYF. The CDR3 bases are TGCAGCGTTGTTCTGCCTTATGCAGATACGCAGTATTTT.

The chain links TRBV6-2 or TRBV6-3 to TRBJ2-4; the D gene is possibly TRBD1 (5 bases). This CDR3 spans 14 amino acids. Trimming stripped 6 bases from V and 10 bases from J, with 19 bases between. CDR1 and CDR2 from the germline V gene are MNHEY and SVGEGT. CDR3 in DNA: TGTGCCAGCAGACCCGCAGGCAGGGTGGGGATTCAGTACTTC. Translating it yields CASRPAGRVGIQYF.

This clonotype has just a few counts. V gene TRBV29-1 combines with J gene TRBJ1-2, with D perhaps matching TRBD1 (5 bases). V was clipped by 7 bases and J by 8 bases, with 11 bases between them. The germline V gene encodes CDR1 SQVTM and CDR2 ANQGSEA. This CDR3 region has 10 residues. DNA of the CDR3: TGCAGCGGAGGGGAGGAAGGCTACACCTTC. Protein sequence: CSGGEEGYTF. Drawing the rest from reference TRBV29-1 and TRBJ1-2, the complete variable domain is SAVISQKPSRDICQRGTSLTIQCQVDSQVTMMFWYRQQPGQSLTLIATANQGSEATYESGFVIDKFPISRPNLTFSTLTVSNMSPEDSSIYLCSGGEEGYTFGSGTRLTVV.

This clonotype showed up just a few times. The chain links TRBV5-1 to TRBJ2-5; TRBD2 matches 9 bases. V lost 6 bases, J lost 2 bases, and 8 bases stayed unmatched. This CDR3 has 15 residues. Germline CDR1 and CDR2: SGHRS and YFSETQ. The CDR3 region has the DNA TGCGCCAGCACCCCCGATGCGGGGGGGCAAGAGACCCAGTACTTC. It translates to CASTPDAGGQETQYF.

J is TRBJ2-5 and V is TRBV27; D is tentatively TRBD1 or TRBD2 (5 bases each). CDR3 length equals 14 residues. V was trimmed by 5 bases and J by 3 bases, leaving 13 bases between them. Looked up from germline, CDR1 is MNHEY and CDR2 is SMNVEV (reference sequence). In nucleotides, the CDR3 is TGTGCCAGCAGTCACTGGGGGACGGAAGAGACCCAGTACTTC. Translating it yields CASSHWGTEETQYF.

The chain combines TRBV20-1 with TRBJ2-1; the D is unclear. Germline V CDR1 and CDR2: DFQATT, SNEGSKA (reference sequence). V lost 5 bases and J lost 7, with 15 bases in between. The CDR3 totals 13 residues. CDR3: CSAPAVVGNEQFF. The CDR3, as DNA: TGCAGTGCTCCCGCGGTAGTGGGGAATGAGCAGTTCTTC.

The chain links TRBV7-2 to TRBJ1-5; 9 bases match TRBD1. CDR3 length equals 15 residues. CDR1 and CDR2 (germline): SGHTA, FQGNSA. Unmatched junction bases numbered 8, after V lost 5 bases and J lost 6 bases. The CDR3 is CASSQWTGASQPQHF. The DNA for the CDR3 is TGTGCCAGCAGCCAATGGACAGGGGCAAGTCAGCCCCAGCATTTT.

The V gene is TRBV30, the J gene TRBJ2-3, with a possible D match to TRBD1 (6 bases). V dropped 2 bases and J dropped 8 bases, with 8 bases sitting between them. CDR3 size: 11 residues. Looked up from germline, CDR1 is GTSNPN and CDR2 is SVGIG (reference sequence). The CDR3 reads CAWSLGGTQYF. The CDR3 coding sequence is TGTGCCTGGAGTTTAGGGGGTACGCAGTATTTT.

This clonotype was seen only a few times. This chain uses TRBV11-3 with TRBJ2-4; tentative D call: TRBD1 (6 bases). There are 17 residues in the CDR3. Germline CDR1 reads SGHNT; CDR2 reads YENEEA. Trimming left V 5 bases short and J 0 bases short, with 17 bases between. The CDR3 loop is CASSTRGQFLAKNIQYF. As DNA, the CDR3 is TGTGCCAGCAGCACCCGCGGACAGTTTCTAGCCAAAAACATTCAGTACTTC.